One sample yielded the 3 T cell receptor beta chains listed below, sequenced in a study of shared clonotypes between healthy human individuals. It was CD45RO-negative cells, positively selected for CCR7, that made up naive CD8 cells, with terminally differentiated effector memory CD45RA+ cells excluded. The table came from immunoSEQ multiplex PCR; TCRdb's copy has only in-frame clones and leaves some out. The sample lists millions of clones, about 95% occurring once. Sequenced material: naive CD8+ T cells sorted from blood. All receptors derive from a man in his late teens or twenties in good health.

This chain connects TRBV7-6 to TRBJ2-1; D uncertain. This CDR3 contains 15 residues. Germline V gene sequence: CDR1 SGHVS, CDR2 FNYEAQ. V was cut by 1 base and J by 1 base, with 8 bases left in between. In DNA form, the CDR3 reads TGTGCCAGCAGCTTAGTGGCGGAATCCTACAATGAGCAGTTCTTC. This gives the protein CASSLVAESYNEQFF.

The CDR3 DNA is TGTGCCAGCAGCTTAATCCTCGGGACAGAATATTCCGGGGAGCTGTTTTTT. Protein product: CASSLILGTEYSGELFF. The rearrangement joins TRBV11-2 to TRBJ2-2; 7 nucleotides align to TRBD1. CDR1 is SGHAT and CDR2 is FQNNGV in the germline V gene. The V and J ends lost 2 bases and 6 bases, in that order; junction bases with no gene match: 12. CDR3 length: 17 residues.

The chain's CDR3 is CASSKAYRGLEQPQHF. The CDR3 coding sequence is TGTGCCAGCAGCAAAGCGTACAGGGGGCTGGAACAGCCCCAGCATTTT. The chain is built from TRBV21-1 and TRBJ1-5; no DNA check was done on the table's D call, TRBD1. TRBV21-1 counts as a pseudogene. This CDR3 spans 16 amino acids.